These 20 T cell receptor beta chains were all obtained from the same sample, sequenced in a study of OX40 agonist ivuxolimab in advanced cancers. Sequencing used immunoSEQ multiplex PCR; TCRdb keeps in-frame clones, though not all of them. This sample carries 15,000 or so clones, 80% of them seen once, and the ten largest clones take about 35%. Sequencing used CD4+ or CD8+ T cells sorted from blood, obtained in a trial of the OX40 agonist ivuxolimab. These receptors all come from an adult with an advanced solid tumor such as melanoma, head and neck, liver or kidney cancer.

V gene TRBV19 combines with J gene TRBJ1-2, with no clear D. V lost 6 bases and J 8 bases, leaving 16 bases between the germline ends. Germline CDR1 LNHDA, CDR2 SQIVND (reference sequence). CDR3 length: 13 residues. CDR3 DNA: TGTGCCAGTAGAGGTGTCCCGATAAGGGGCTACACCTTC. This translates into CASRGVPIRGYTF.

The J gene is TRBJ2-1, the V gene TRBV19; D is tentatively TRBD1 or TRBD2 (5 bases each). The CDR3 length is 13 residues. V shed 5 bases and J shed 8 bases, with 13 bases lying between them. In germline, CDR1 is LNHDA, CDR2 SQIVND (reference sequence). The CDR3 coding sequence is TGTGCCAGTAGTGTGTGGGGGTGGGATGAGCAGTTCTTC. Translation gives CASSVWGWDEQFF.

The rearrangement joins TRBV7-9 to TRBJ2-7, with 14 bases that match TRBD2. This CDR3 has 15 residues. Germline V CDR1 and CDR2: SEHNR, FQNEAQ (reference sequence). J lost 4 bases, V lost 5 bases, and 4 bases had no gene match. The CDR3 DNA follows: TGTGCCAGCAGCGGACTAGCGGGGGGCTTTTACGAGCAGTACTTC. Translated, it gives CASSGLAGGFYEQYF.

The chain is built from TRBV11-2 and TRBJ2-7; D is unresolved. CDR3 length: 14 residues. From germline, CDR1 is SGHAT and CDR2 FQNNGV. Trimming removed 2 bases from V and 5 bases from J, with 13 bases in between. The CDR3 spells CASSLRVPSHEQYF. The CDR3 coding sequence is TGTGCCAGCAGCTTAAGGGTGCCTTCCCACGAGCAGTACTTC.

This chain links TRBV11-2 with TRBJ2-5; D is perhaps TRBD2 (6 bases). V was clipped by 5 bases and J by 0 bases, with 16 bases between them. Germline V gene data show CDR1 as SGHAT and CDR2 as FQNNGV. The length of the CDR3 is 16 residues. The CDR3 coding sequence is TGTGCCAGCAGCCCTCAGTTCGGCGGGAACCAAGAGACCCAGTACTTC. It translates to CASSPQFGGNQETQYF.

The count of this clone is one. This sequence joins TRBV25-1 and TRBJ2-3; D is unclear. Germline assignment: CDR1 MGHDK and CDR2 SYGVNS. V lost 1 base and J lost 0, with 11 bases in between. The CDR3 spans 16 residues. The CDR3 region is CASSELDPASTDTQYF. In DNA, the CDR3 is TGTGCCAGCAGTGAATTGGACCCCGCTAGCACAGATACGCAGTATTTT.

This clone was found once. This chain connects TRBV11-3 to TRBJ1-1; no firm D call. The germline V gene has CDR1 SGHNT and CDR2 YENEEA. V lost 6 bases and J lost 1, with 12 bases in between. This CDR3 has 14 amino acids. In nucleotides, the CDR3 is TGTGCCAGCAGGGAGAGGGTAGGGAACACTGAAGCTTTCTTT. This translates into CASRERVGNTEAFF.

CDR3 sequence reads: CASSGVTDTQYF. The CDR3 bases are TGTGCCAGCAGCGGAGTAACAGATACGCAGTATTTT. The V gene is TRBV7-2, the J gene TRBJ2-3; D uncertain. Trimming took off 5 bases at V and 3 bases at J, with 6 bases between the two ends. CDR1 SGHTA and CDR2 FQGNSA come from the germline V gene. CDR3 size: 12 residues.

The CDR3 spells CASSTTLDEQYF. The CDR3 nucleotides are TGTGCCAGCAGCACTACATTAGACGAGCAGTACTTC. This rearrangement joins TRBV7-6 to TRBJ2-7; D unclear. Germline V gene sequence: CDR1 SGHVS, CDR2 FNYEAQ. Trimming cost V 5 bases and J 5 bases, with 10 bases left between them. The CDR3 has 12 amino acids.

This clone was seen a few times. The gene calls are TRBV29-1 and TRBJ1-2; D unclear. The germline V gene encodes CDR1 SQVTM and CDR2 ANQGSEA. V gave up 0 bases and J gave up 7 bases, with 12 bases separating them. This CDR3 region has 13 residues. The CDR3 loop is CSVEDPGSVGYTF. DNA for the CDR3: TGCAGCGTTGAAGATCCGGGCTCAGTTGGCTACACCTTC.

This chain connects TRBV9 to TRBJ2-7; 7 bases match TRBD2. In germline, CDR1 is SGDLS, CDR2 YYNGEE. The V and J ends lost 0 bases and 5 bases, in that order; junction bases with no gene match: 5. The CDR3 runs to 14 residues. The CDR3 spells CASSVVGGVDEQYF. Here the CDR3 DNA reads TGTGCCAGCAGCGTAGTTGGGGGGGTCGACGAGCAGTACTTC.

The V call is TRBV5-8, the J call TRBJ2-7, with 10 positions matching TRBD1. Germline lookup yields CDR1 SGHTS and CDR2 YDEGEE. This CDR3 contains 15 residues. Trimming cost V 4 bases and J 7 bases; bases outside gene matches: 11. CDR3 sequence reads: CASSTTGTGAREQYF. Written as DNA, the CDR3 is TGTGCCAGCAGCACCACCGGGACAGGGGCGAGGGAGCAGTACTTC.

The chain couples TRBV15 to TRBJ1-2; D gene ambiguous. CDR3 length: 14 amino acids. Germline CDR1 reads LNHNV; CDR2 reads YYDKDF (reference sequence). V was shortened by 5 bases and J by 4 bases, with 14 bases between the two germline ends. The CDR3 sequence: CATSGSGSTYGYTF. The CDR3 DNA sequence: TGTGCCACCAGCGGGTCGGGGAGTACCTATGGCTACACCTTC.

The J gene is TRBJ1-2, the V gene TRBV28; D is ambiguous. Per the germline V gene, CDR1 is MDHEN and CDR2 is SYDVKM. This CDR3 has 13 amino acids. V dropped 8 bases and J dropped 5 bases, with 15 bases sitting between them. The CDR3 sequence: CASSQLSGYGYTF. The CDR3 nucleotides read TGTGCCAGCTCCCAATTAAGCGGTTATGGCTACACCTTC.

This chain links TRBV7-6 with TRBJ1-4; D gene uncertain. CDR1 and CDR2 from the germline V gene are SGHVS and FNYEAQ. V was cut by 1 base and J by 8 bases, with 5 bases left in between. CDR3 length: 12 amino acids. The CDR3 loop is CASSLESEKLFF. DNA of the CDR3: TGTGCCAGCAGCTTAGAAAGCGAAAAACTGTTTTTT.

V usage is TRBV9 and J usage is TRBJ1-2; D is ambiguous. Per the germline V gene, CDR1 is SGDLS and CDR2 is YYNGEE. The CDR3 covers 10 residues. Trimming took off 3 bases at V and 9 bases at J, with 6 bases between the two ends. CDR3: CASSGPRYTF. The DNA of the CDR3 is TGTGCCAGCAGCGGTCCGCGCTACACCTTC.

This clone was picked up a small number of times. The chain links TRBV5-4 to TRBJ2-2; D remains ambiguous. From germline, CDR1 is SGHNT and CDR2 YYREEE (reference sequence). The CDR3 spans 14 residues. The V end lost 1 base, the J end lost 6 bases, and 10 bases lay between the germline ends. CDR3 sequence reads: CASSLNYSPGELFF. DNA of the CDR3: TGTGCCAGCAGCTTGAATTATTCCCCCGGGGAGCTGTTTTTT.

The rearrangement joins TRBV28 to TRBJ1-1; the D is unclear. Trimming pared 5 bases from V and 0 bases from J, leaving 16 bases between. Germline loops: CDR1 MDHEN, CDR2 SYDVKM. This CDR3 is 16 amino acids long. In nucleotides, the CDR3 is TGTGCCAGCAGTGCACCCCTCATTTACATGAACACTGAAGCTTTCTTT. Translation: CASSAPLIYMNTEAFF.

This chain joins TRBV20-1 and TRBJ2-7; tentative D call: TRBD2 (6 bases). This CDR3 is built from 11 residues. Trimming cost V 6 bases and J 6 bases, with 12 bases left between them. Germline CDR1 reads DFQATT; CDR2 reads SNEGSKA (reference sequence). As DNA, the CDR3 is TGCAGTGCCTTCGGGAGTAGCGAGCAGTACTTC. It yields the protein CSAFGSSEQYF.

The rearrangement joins TRBV19 to TRBJ2-1, with TRBD2 as a possible D gene (7 bases). The CDR3 runs to 16 residues. Germline V CDR1 and CDR2: LNHDA, SQIVND (reference sequence). The V end was cut by 9 bases, the J end by 3 bases, with 21 bases between. CDR3 sequence reads: CASSLYAGAHYNEQFF. The CDR3 DNA is TGTGCCAGCTCCCTTTATGCGGGGGCCCACTACAATGAGCAGTTCTTC.